This TCR beta chain was found in a study of blood T cell repertoires in COVID-19. Study-wide background: From the United States, Italy and Spain came samples of acute and convalescent COVID-19. In each case, the material was cDNA or gDNA derived from T cells, B-cell-depleted T cells, or PBMCs.

As processed by the authors: Cell counts per sample came from amplifying reference gene primers. Method: immunoSEQ multiplex PCR; TCRdb's copy keeps in-frame clones and lacks some. V and J calls and clone size are given by that table; D and trimming were obtained from the DNA. In the table there are 200,000 to 300,000 clones, approximately 81% of which are singletons. The CDR3 runs 15 residues. The V end was cut by 0 bases, the J end by 0 bases, with 8 bases between. The V gene's germline CDR1 is SGHRS and CDR2 YFSETQ. Input material: peripheral blood. This TCR derives from a woman of 80 years or more with acute or convalescent COVID-19. The V and J genes are TRBV5-1 and TRBJ2-3, with D hard to call. The CDR3, as DNA: TGCGCCAGCAGCTTGGCCGGTCGGAGCACAGATACGCAGTATTTT. Protein: CASSLAGRSTDTQYF.